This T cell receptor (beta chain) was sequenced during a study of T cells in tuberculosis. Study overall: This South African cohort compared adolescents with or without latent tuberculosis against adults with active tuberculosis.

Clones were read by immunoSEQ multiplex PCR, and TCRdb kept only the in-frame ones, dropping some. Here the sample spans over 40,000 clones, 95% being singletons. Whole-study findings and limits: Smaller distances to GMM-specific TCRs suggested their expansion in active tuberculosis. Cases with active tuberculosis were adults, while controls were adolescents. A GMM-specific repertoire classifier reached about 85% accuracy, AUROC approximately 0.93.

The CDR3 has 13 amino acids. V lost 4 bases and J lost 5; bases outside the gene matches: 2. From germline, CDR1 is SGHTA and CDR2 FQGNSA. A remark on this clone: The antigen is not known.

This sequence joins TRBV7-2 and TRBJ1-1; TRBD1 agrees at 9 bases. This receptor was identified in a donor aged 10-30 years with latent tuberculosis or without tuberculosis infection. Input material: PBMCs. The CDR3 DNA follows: TGTGCCAGCAGCTACGACAGGGGGACTGAAGCTTTCTTT. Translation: CASSYDRGTEAFF.